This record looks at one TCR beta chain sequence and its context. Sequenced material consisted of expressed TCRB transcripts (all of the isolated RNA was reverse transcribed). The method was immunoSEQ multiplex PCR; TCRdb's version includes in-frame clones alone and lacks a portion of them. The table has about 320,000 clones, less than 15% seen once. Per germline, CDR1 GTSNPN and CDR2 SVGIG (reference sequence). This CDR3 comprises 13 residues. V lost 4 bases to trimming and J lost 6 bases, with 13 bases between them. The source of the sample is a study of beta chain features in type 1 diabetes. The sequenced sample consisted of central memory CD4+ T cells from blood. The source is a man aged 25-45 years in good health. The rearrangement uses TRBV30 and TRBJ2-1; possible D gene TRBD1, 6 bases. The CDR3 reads CAWTAGAFNEQFF. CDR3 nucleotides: TGTGCCTGGACGGCAGGGGCCTTCAATGAGCAGTTCTTC.